Below, 11 T cell receptor beta chains from the same sample are listed, as sequenced in a study of blood T cell repertoires in COVID-19. Profiling relied on immunoSEQ multiplex PCR, and the TCRdb table lists in-frame clones only, not all of them. Of around 140,000 clones listed, roughly four fifths are singletons. The sequenced sample was PBMCs or T cells enriched from blood (not recorded which). The receptor set was obtained from a woman aged 50 to 60 with acute COVID-19.

This clone was picked up one time. The chain carries TRBV6-5 and TRBJ2-7, with a tentative D call TRBD1 (5 bases). Germline assignment: CDR1 MNHEY and CDR2 SVGAGI. V lost 2 bases, J lost 2 bases, and 13 bases lay in between. CDR3 length: 15 residues. The CDR3 is CASSYDHQGTYEQYF. The CDR3 nucleotides read TGTGCCAGCAGTTACGATCATCAGGGAACCTACGAGCAGTACTTC.

The chain combines TRBV9 with TRBJ1-1, with D unclear. CDR1 SGDLS and CDR2 YYNGEE come from the germline V gene. CDR3 size: 14 residues. Trimming left V 3 bases short and J 1 base short, with 10 bases between. CDR3 sequence reads: CASSAGEANTEAFF. The CDR3 coding sequence is TGTGCCAGCAGCGCCGGGGAGGCGAACACTGAAGCTTTCTTT.

This chain joins TRBV30 and TRBJ1-2; no definite D call. V was cut by 2 bases and J by 0 bases, with 4 bases left in between. The germline gives CDR1 GTSNPN, CDR2 SVGIG (reference sequence). The CDR3 covers 12 residues. In nucleotides, the CDR3 is TGTGCCTGGAGTACAACTAACTATGGCTACACCTTC. It translates to CAWSTTNYGYTF.

The rearrangement joins TRBV7-8 to TRBJ2-5; 14 bases are a match to TRBD2. V shed 1 base, J shed 4 bases, and the junction held 2 bases outside the gene matches. This CDR3 comprises 16 residues. Per the germline V gene, CDR1 is SGHVS and CDR2 is FQNEAQ. CDR3 DNA: TGTGCCAGCAGCTTAGGACTAGCGGGAGGGGGAGAGACCCAGTACTTC. Translated, it gives CASSLGLAGGGETQYF.

J is TRBJ2-5 and V is TRBV6-2 or TRBV6-3; 8 nucleotides align to TRBD1. V was clipped by 2 bases and J by 3 bases; unmatched bases: 8. Germline V gene lookup returns CDR1 MNHEY and CDR2 SVGEGT. The CDR3 totals 16 residues. CDR3 amino acids: CASSYPRDRGEETQYF. The CDR3 nucleotides read TGTGCCAGCAGTTACCCTCGAGACAGGGGTGAAGAGACCCAGTACTTC.

The gene calls are TRBV2 and TRBJ1-2, with TRBD1 identical over 7 bases. With V trimmed by 7 bases and J by 7 bases, 15 bases remained unmatched. Germline V gene lookup returns CDR1 SNHLY and CDR2 FYNNEI. The CDR3 extends over 15 amino acids. The CDR3 protein is CASKGGRGRVGGYTF. As DNA, the CDR3 is TGTGCCAGCAAGGGGGGTAGGGGGCGCGTAGGTGGCTACACCTTC. The full variable domain, with the rest looked up from reference TRBV2 and TRBJ1-2, is EPEVTQTPSHQVTQMGQEVILRCVPISNHLYFYWYRQILGQKVEFLVSFYNNEISEKSEIFDDQFSVERPDGSNFTLKIRSTKLEDSAMYFCASKGGRGRVGGYTFGSGTRLTVV.

The chain recombines TRBV7-8 with TRBJ1-4; 8 bases are a match to TRBD1. Trimming cost V 3 bases and J 5 bases; bases outside gene matches: 5. From germline, CDR1 is SGHVS and CDR2 FQNEAQ. CDR3 length: 15 amino acids. This CDR3 reads CASSLNRGGNEKLFF. The CDR3 region has the DNA TGTGCCAGCAGCTTGAACAGGGGGGGGAATGAAAAACTGTTTTTT.

The rearrangement links TRBV5-5 to TRBJ1-1; D gene uncertain. CDR3 length equals 12 residues. Trimming pared 2 bases from V and 14 bases from J, leaving 16 bases between. From germline, CDR1 is SGHKS and CDR2 YYEKEE (reference sequence). The CDR3 sequence: CASSLEFEAFFF. Here the CDR3 DNA reads TGTGCCAGCAGCTTAGAATTTGAAGCTTTCTTCTTT.

The chain carries TRBV11-1 and TRBJ2-5; 7 bases match TRBD1. Germline V CDR1 and CDR2: SGHAT, FQDESV (reference sequence). With V trimmed by 4 bases and J by 2 bases, 1 base remained unmatched. The CDR3 consists of 13 residues. CDR3 loop: CASSSGQQETQYF. The DNA for the CDR3 is TGTGCCAGCAGCTCGGGACAGCAAGAGACCCAGTACTTC.

The gene calls are TRBV3-1 (or the pseudogene TRBV3-2) and TRBJ2-2, with D possibly matching TRBD2 (6 bases). The ends were cut back, 4 bases at V and 7 bases at J, with 10 bases in the middle. Germline V gene sequence: CDR1 LGHDT, CDR2 YNNKEL (reference sequence). This CDR3 region has 13 residues. DNA for the CDR3: TGTGCCAGCAGCCTCAAGGGAGGCGGGGAGCTGTTTTTT. Translating gives CASSLKGGGELFF.

The CDR3 loop reads CASSRGGVNEQFF. Here the CDR3 DNA reads TGTGCCAGCAGCCGAGGGGGGGTTAATGAGCAGTTCTTC. This chain links TRBV11-3 with TRBJ2-1; tentatively, D is TRBD2 (7 bases). This CDR3 has 13 residues. The V gene's germline CDR1 is SGHNT and CDR2 YENEEA. The ends were cut back, 5 bases at V and 7 bases at J, with 12 bases in the middle.